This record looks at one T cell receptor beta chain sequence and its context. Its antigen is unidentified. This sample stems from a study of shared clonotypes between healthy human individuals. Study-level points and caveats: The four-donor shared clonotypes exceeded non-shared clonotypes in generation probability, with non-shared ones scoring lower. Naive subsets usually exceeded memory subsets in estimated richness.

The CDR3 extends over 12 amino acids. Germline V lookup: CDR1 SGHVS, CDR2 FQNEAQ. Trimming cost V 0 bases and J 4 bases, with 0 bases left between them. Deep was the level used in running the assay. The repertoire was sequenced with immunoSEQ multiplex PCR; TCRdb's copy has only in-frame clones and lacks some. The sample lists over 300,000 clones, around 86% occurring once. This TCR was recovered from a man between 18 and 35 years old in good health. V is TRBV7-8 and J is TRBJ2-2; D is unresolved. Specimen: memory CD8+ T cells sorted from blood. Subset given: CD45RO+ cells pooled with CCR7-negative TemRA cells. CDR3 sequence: CASSLATGELFF. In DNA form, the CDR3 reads TGTGCCAGCAGCTTAGCCACCGGGGAGCTGTTTTTT.